This entry lists 4 T cell receptor beta chains sequenced from one sample in a study of blood T cell repertoires in COVID-19. Clones were sequenced by immunoSEQ multiplex PCR, and TCRdb holds only the in-frame ones, with some missing. Altogether about 370,000 clones are present, roughly nine tenths being singletons, with the ten largest covering about 1%. The sequenced sample was PBMCs or T cells enriched from blood (not recorded which). These receptors were taken from a man younger than 35 who had recovered from COVID-19.

This clone appeared once. CDR3 region: CASRSSLSYNEQFF. The CDR3, as DNA: TGTGCCAGTAGGTCGAGTCTTTCCTACAATGAGCAGTTCTTC. V and J are TRBV19 and TRBJ2-1; D is ambiguous. The CDR3 is made up of 14 amino acids. V shed 6 bases and J shed 1 base, with 10 bases lying between them. Germline loops: CDR1 LNHDA, CDR2 SQIVND (reference sequence).

This rearrangement joins TRBV7-2 to TRBJ1-2, with TRBD1 matching over 11 bases. Per germline, CDR1 SGHTA and CDR2 FQGNSA. CDR3 size: 17 residues. With V trimmed by 6 bases and J by 8 bases, 17 bases remained unmatched. CDR3 bases: TGTGCCAGCAGTTTTGTGAAGGGCGGACAGGGGGCAAGGGGCTACACCTTC. It translates to CASSFVKGGQGARGYTF.

The V and J genes are TRBV29-1 and TRBJ1-2; 7 bases are shared with TRBD1. Germline assignment: CDR1 SQVTM and CDR2 ANQGSEA. J gave up 8 bases and V 5 bases, and 5 bases lay outside the gene matches. This CDR3 contains 11 residues. Written as DNA, the CDR3 is TGCAGCGTTAAGACAGGGATCGGCTACACCTTC. The encoded protein is CSVKTGIGYTF.

The chain recombines TRBV6-5 with TRBJ1-5; D may be TRBD1 (6 bases). Trimming left V 8 bases short and J 4 bases short, with 15 bases between. The CDR3 sequence is 14 residues long. Germline loops: CDR1 MNHEY, CDR2 SVGAGI. The CDR3 nucleotides read TGTGCCAGCCGGGACAATTGGTCAAATCAGCCCCAGCATTTT. This encodes CASRDNWSNQPQHF.